Described below is a single T cell receptor (beta chain) sequence and its context. There is no known antigen for this receptor. Qualities for individual bases were not recorded, and no much larger clone is one base off. The cysteine opens and the phenylalanine closes a CDR3 of 15 amino acids. Of the read, only the CDR3 DNA is kept; its 45 bases are in frame from base 1. Via the germline V gene, CDR1 is SQVTM and CDR2 ANQGSEA. This specimen comes from a study of CD8+CD57+ T cells in acquired aplastic anemia listed by TCRdb under 2018. Broadly, across the study: A CD8+CD57+ expansion meant a frequency higher than the mean frequency seen in healthy subjects. The paper's findings and limits, for the study overall: In patients, diversity was lower in CD8+CD57+ cells than in the total CD4+ and CD8+ cell pools. Although 25 to 30 CD8+ CDR3 sequences were shared by patients and controls, these sequences appeared highly expressed in patients and within the immunodominant clones of patients. CD8+ Simpson's diversity did not differ significantly between patients and healthy controls (P=0.060).

Profiling of TCR beta VDJ combinations and CDR3 sequences used genomic DNA as the template. TCR repertoire sequencing was run on an Illumina HiSeq 2000. As for the original processing: TRBV/TRBJ rearrangement plots, CDR3 size and DJ length profiles, and Simpson's diversity index were used to evaluate the repertoires. The most abundant DNA sequence in the deep sequencing data was defined as the immunodominant clone. CDR3 amino acid sequences were screened for sharing across subjects and were compared with published repertoires and the VDJdb database. Using fastp at Q25 and MiXCR, TCRdb reprocessed the public reads and kept productive beta chains. Merged by CDR3 protein, the rows form single entries marked with the most common genes and DNA. TCRdb assigned the V and J calls; the authors' analysis was not used. Within this sample are about 17,000 distinct CDR3 sequences, with less than 45% of them counted one time only. The ten largest account for just over 85% of the sample.

Patients chosen for sequencing had shown expansion of CD8+CD57+ cells by flow cytometry. For 2 of the 12 patients, enough cells were available to additionally sequence CD8+CD57+ effector memory cells. Every patient had severe acquired aplastic anemia, diagnosed using the International Study of Aplastic Anemia and Agranulocytosis and Camitta criteria. No patient had received any therapy when blood was sampled. CD8+CD57+ cells were bead-enriched, yielding a mean of 1.6 ug of DNA. In the study, sorted CD4+ and CD8+ blood T cells from patients with severe aplastic anemia and from healthy subjects underwent deep sequencing of TCR repertoires. Patients were enrolled in the USA under clinicaltrials.gov protocols 00001620, 01623167, 00001397, 00071045, 00081523 and 00961064. Ficoll-Paque density gradient centrifugation was used to isolate peripheral blood mononuclear cells.

The clonotype originates from a human donor with aplastic anemia. Input material: CD8+CD57+ T cells sorted from PBMCs. The sample's cell subset or site, from its label and the paper: bead-enriched CD8+CD57+ effector memory T cells from SAA patients. The rearrangement combines TRBV29-1 with TRBJ2-2, with TRBD2 perhaps the D gene, on 5 matching bases. The CDR3 reads CSARDRDTGTGELFF. The DNA sequence is given as TGCAGTGCTAGAGATCGTGACACGGGGACCGGGGAGCTGTTTTTT.